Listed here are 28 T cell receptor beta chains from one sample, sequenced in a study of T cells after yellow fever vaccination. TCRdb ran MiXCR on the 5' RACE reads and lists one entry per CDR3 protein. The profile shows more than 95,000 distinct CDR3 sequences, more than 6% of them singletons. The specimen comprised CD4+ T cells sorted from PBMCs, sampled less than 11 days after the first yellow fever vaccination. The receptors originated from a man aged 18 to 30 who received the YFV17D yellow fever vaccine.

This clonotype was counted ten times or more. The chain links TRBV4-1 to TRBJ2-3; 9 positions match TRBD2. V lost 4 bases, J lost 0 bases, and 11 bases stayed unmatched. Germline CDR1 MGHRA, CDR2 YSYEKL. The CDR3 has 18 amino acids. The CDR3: CASSPGPAGGPSTDTQYF. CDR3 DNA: TGCGCCAGCAGCCCCGGCCCAGCGGGGGGACCTAGCACAGATACGCAGTATTTT.

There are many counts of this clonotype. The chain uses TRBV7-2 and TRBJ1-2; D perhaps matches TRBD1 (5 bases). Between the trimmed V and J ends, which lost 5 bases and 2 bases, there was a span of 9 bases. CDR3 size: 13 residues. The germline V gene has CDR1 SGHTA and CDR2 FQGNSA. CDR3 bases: TGTGCCAGCAGCCCGACAGAGAACTATGGCTACACCTTC. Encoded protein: CASSPTENYGYTF.

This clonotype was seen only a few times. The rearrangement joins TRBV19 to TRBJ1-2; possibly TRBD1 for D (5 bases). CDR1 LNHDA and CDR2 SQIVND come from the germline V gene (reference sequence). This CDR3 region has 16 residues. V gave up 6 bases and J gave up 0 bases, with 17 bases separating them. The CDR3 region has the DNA TGTGCCAGTAGCCGGAGGGGCAGCTACCCTAACTATGGCTACACCTTC. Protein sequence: CASSRRGSYPNYGYTF.

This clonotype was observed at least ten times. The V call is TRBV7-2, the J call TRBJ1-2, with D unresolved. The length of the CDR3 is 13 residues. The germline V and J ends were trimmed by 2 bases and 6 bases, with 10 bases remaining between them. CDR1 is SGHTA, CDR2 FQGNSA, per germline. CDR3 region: CASSLWGGHGYTF. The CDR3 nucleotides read TGTGCCAGCAGCTTATGGGGAGGTCATGGCTACACCTTC.

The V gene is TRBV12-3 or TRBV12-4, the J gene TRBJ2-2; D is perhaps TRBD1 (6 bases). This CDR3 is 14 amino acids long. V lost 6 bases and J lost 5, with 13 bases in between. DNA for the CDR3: TGTGCCAGCAGCCTACAGGGCACGACCGGGGAGCTGTTTTTT. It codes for CASSLQGTTGELFF.

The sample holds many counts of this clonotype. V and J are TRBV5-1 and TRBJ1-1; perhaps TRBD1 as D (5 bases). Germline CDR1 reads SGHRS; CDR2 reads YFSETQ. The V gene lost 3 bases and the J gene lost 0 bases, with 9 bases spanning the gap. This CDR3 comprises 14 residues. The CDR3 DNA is TGCGCCAGCAGCTGGGGCCCTCTGAACACTGAAGCTTTCTTT. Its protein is CASSWGPLNTEAFF.

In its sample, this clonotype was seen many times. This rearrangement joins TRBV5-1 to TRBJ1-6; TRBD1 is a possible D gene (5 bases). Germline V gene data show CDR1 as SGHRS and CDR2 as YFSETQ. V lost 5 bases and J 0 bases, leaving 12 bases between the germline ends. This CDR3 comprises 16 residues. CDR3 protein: CASSYFQGSYNSPLHF. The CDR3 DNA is TGCGCCAGCAGTTACTTCCAGGGCTCCTATAATTCACCCCTCCACTTT. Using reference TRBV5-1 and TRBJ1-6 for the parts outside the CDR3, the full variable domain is KAGVTQTPRYLIKTRGQQVTLSCSPISGHRSVSWYQQTPGQGLQFLFEYFSETQRNKGNFPGRFSGRQFSNSRSEMNVSTLELGDSALYLCASSYFQGSYNSPLHFGNGTRLTVT.

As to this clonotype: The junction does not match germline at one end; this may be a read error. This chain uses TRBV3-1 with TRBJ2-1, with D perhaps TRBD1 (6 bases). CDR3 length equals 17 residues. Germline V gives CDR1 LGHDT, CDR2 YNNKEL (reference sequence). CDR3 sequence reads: CACSQARGRGFYNEQFF. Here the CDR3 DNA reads TGTGCCTGCAGCCAAGCCCGCGGCAGGGGATTCTACAATGAGCAGTTCTTC.

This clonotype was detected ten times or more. The DNA for the CDR3 is TGTGCCAGCAGCTTGTTGTCAGGGGACGTGGAAGCTTTCTTT. It specifies CASSLLSGDVEAFF. This chain joins TRBV5-4 and TRBJ1-1; tentatively, D is TRBD1 (6 bases). The CDR3 sequence is 14 residues long. Trimming cost V 1 base and J 8 bases, with 15 bases left between them. Germline loops: CDR1 SGHNT, CDR2 YYREEE (reference sequence).

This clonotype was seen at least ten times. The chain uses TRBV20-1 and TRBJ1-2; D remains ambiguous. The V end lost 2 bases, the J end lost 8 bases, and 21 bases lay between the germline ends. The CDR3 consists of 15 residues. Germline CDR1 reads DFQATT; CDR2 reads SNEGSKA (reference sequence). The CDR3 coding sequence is TGCAGTGCTAGACCAGTCGAGGGCTCCATCCTCGGCTACACCTTC. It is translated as CSARPVEGSILGYTF.

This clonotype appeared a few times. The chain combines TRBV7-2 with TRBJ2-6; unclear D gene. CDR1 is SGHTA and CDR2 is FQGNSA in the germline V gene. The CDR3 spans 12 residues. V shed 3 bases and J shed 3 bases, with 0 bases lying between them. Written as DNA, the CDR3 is TGTGCCAGCAGCTTTGGGGCCAACGTCCTGACTTTC. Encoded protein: CASSFGANVLTF. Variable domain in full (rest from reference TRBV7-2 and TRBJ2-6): GAGVSQSPSNKVTEKGKDVELRCDPISGHTALYWYRQSLGQGLEFLIYFQGNSAPDKSGLPSDRFSAERTGGSVSTLTIQRTQQEDSAVYLCASSFGANVLTFGAGSRLTVL.

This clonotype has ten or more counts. CDR3 protein: CASSSALEGTATNEKLFF. CDR3 DNA sequence: TGCGCCAGCAGCTCGGCCCTGGAAGGGACAGCAACTAATGAAAAACTGTTTTTT. J is TRBJ1-4 and V is TRBV5-1, with 7 positions matching TRBD1. This CDR3 region has 18 residues. Per germline, CDR1 SGHRS and CDR2 YFSETQ. Trimming cost V 3 bases and J 0 bases; bases outside gene matches: 11.

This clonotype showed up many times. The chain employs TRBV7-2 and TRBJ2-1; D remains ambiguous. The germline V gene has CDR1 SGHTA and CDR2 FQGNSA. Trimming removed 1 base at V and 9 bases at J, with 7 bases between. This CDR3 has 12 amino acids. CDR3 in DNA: TGTGCCAGCAGCTTAGTGTACCGTGAGCAGTTCTTC. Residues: CASSLVYREQFF.

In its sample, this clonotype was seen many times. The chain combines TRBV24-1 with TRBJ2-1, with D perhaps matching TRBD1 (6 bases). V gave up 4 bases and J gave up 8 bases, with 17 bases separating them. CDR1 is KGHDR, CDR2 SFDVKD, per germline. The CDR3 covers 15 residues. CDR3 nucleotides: TGTGCCACCAGTGACGGGACATACCGGGGAGATGAGCAGTTCTTC. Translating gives CATSDGTYRGDEQFF.

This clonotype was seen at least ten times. The CDR3 DNA is TGCGCCAGCAGCTCCCGGGGGCCGAGGAATGAGCAGTTCTTC. This sequence encodes CASSSRGPRNEQFF. The chain employs TRBV5-1 and TRBJ2-1; D could derive from TRBD1 or TRBD2 (6 bases each). The germline V and J ends were trimmed by 3 bases and 7 bases, with 14 bases remaining between them. The germline gives CDR1 SGHRS, CDR2 YFSETQ. The CDR3 spans 14 residues.

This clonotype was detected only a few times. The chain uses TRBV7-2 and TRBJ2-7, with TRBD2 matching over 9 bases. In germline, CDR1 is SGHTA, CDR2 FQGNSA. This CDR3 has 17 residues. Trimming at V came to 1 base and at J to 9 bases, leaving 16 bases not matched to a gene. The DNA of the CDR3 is TGTGCCAGCAGCTTAGTAACCAGCGGGGGGCACCCTACGGGGCAGTACTTC. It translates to CASSLVTSGGHPTGQYF.

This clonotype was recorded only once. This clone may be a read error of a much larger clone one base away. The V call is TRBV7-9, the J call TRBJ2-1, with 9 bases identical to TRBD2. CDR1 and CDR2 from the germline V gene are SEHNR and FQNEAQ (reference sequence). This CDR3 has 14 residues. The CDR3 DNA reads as TGTGCCAGCAGCTTACTAGCGGGGCACAAAGAGCAGTTCTTC. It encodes CASSLLAGHKEQFF.

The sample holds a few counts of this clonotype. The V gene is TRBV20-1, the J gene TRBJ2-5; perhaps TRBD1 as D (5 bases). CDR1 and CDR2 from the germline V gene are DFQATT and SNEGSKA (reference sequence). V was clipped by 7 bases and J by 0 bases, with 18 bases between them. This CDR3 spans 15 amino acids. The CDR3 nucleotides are TGCAGTGGCCTACCTACTGGGGCCCACCAAGAGACCCAGTACTTC. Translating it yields CSGLPTGAHQETQYF.

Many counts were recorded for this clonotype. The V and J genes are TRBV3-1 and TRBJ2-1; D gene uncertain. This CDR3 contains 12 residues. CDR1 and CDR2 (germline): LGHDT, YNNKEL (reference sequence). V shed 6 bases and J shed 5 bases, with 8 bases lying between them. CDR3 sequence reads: CASSPRDNEQFF. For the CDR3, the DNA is TGTGCCAGCAGTCCACGCGACAATGAGCAGTTCTTC.

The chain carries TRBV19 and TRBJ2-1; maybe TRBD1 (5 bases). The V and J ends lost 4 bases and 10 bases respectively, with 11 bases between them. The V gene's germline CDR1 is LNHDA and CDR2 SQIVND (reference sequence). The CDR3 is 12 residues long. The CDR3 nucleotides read TGTGCCAGTAGTACACGACAGCACGAGCAGTTCTTC. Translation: CASSTRQHEQFF.

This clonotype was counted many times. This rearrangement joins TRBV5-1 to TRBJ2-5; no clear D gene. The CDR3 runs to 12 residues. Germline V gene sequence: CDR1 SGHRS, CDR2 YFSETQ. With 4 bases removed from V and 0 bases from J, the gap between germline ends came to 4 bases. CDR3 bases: TGCGCCAGCAGCACGAACCAAGAGACCCAGTACTTC. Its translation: CASSTNQETQYF.

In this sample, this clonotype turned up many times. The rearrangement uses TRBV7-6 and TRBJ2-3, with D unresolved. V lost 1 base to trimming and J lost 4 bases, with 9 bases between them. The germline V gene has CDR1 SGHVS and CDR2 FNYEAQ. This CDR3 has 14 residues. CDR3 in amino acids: CASSLDATADTQYF. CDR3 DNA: TGTGCCAGCAGCTTAGACGCGACGGCAGATACGCAGTATTTT.

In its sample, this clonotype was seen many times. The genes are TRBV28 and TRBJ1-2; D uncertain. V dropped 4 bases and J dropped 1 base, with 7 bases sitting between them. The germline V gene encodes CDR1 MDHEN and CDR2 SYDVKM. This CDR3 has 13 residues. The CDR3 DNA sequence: TGTGCCAGCAGTTCACAGCTTAACTATGGCTACACCTTC. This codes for CASSSQLNYGYTF.

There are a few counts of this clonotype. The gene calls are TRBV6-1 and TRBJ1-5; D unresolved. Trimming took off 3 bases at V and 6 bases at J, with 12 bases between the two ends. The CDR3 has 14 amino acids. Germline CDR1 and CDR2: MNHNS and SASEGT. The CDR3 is CASSDAGSGQPQHF. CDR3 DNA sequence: TGTGCCAGCAGTGACGCGGGGTCGGGTCAGCCCCAGCATTTT.

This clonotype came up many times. The CDR3 DNA follows: TGCAGTGCCCCTAGACAGAGCTCCACAGATACGCAGTATTTT. This gives the protein CSAPRQSSTDTQYF. The rearrangement joins TRBV20-1 to TRBJ2-3; tentative D call: TRBD1 (5 bases). The CDR3 runs to 14 residues. V lost 6 bases and J 2 bases, leaving 15 bases between the germline ends. CDR1 is DFQATT, CDR2 SNEGSKA, per germline (reference sequence).

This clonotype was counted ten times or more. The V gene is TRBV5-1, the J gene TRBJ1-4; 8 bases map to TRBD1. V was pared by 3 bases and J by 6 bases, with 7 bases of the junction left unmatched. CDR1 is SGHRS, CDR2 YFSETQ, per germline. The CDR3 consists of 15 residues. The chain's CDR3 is CASSSYRGSDEKLFF. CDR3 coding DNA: TGCGCCAGCAGCTCTTACAGGGGGAGCGATGAAAAACTGTTTTTT. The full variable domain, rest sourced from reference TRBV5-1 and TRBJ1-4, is KAGVTQTPRYLIKTRGQQVTLSCSPISGHRSVSWYQQTPGQGLQFLFEYFSETQRNKGNFPGRFSGRQFSNSRSEMNVSTLELGDSALYLCASSSYRGSDEKLFFGSGTQLSVL.

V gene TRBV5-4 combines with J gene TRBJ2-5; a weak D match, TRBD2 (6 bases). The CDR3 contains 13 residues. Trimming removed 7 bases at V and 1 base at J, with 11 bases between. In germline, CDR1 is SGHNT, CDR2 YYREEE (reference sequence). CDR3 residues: CASDAGSQETQYF. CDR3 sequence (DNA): TGTGCCAGCGACGCCGGGAGCCAAGAGACCCAGTACTTC.

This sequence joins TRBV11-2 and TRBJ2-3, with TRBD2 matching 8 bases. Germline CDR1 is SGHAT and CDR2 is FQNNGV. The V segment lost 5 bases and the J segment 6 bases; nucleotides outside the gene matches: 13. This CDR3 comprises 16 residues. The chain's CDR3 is CASSPRGTSGPDTQYF. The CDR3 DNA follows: TGTGCCAGCAGCCCACGTGGGACTAGTGGCCCCGATACGCAGTATTTT.